The rows below give T cell receptor beta chains drawn from one sample of a study of shared clonotypes between healthy human individuals. Using immunoSEQ multiplex PCR, the repertoire was profiled, and TCRdb retains in-frame clones only, with some absent. The sample consists of under 1,100,000 clones, approximately 76% of them appearing once. The specimen was memory CD4+ T cells sorted from blood. Source of these receptors: a man aged 18-30 years in good health. Each CDR3 is given with its conserved first and last residue. D genes are given only for firm matches. Expanded clones are given a class, and other clones once, few, many or no size at all.

J gene: TRBJ2-1
V gene: TRBV7-7
D gene: NA
clone size: few
CDR3 DNA: TGTGCTAGCAGCCCATTAGCAGGGGAGTATGAGCAGTTCTTC
CDR3 protein: CASSPLAGEYEQFF

J gene: TRBJ2-7
V gene: TRBV7-9
D gene: NA
clone size: NA
CDR3 DNA: TGTGCCAGCAGCCCCAACTATGGGGGCGAGCAGTACTTC
CDR3 protein: CASSPNYGGEQYF

J gene: TRBJ2-7
V gene: TRBV19
D gene: TRBD1
clone size: once
CDR3 DNA: TGTGCCAGTAGTAGAGATTCCGGGACAGGAGGCTACGAGCAGTACTTC
CDR3 protein: CASSRDSGTGGYEQYF

J gene: TRBJ2-7
V gene: TRBV2
D gene: NA
clone size: NA
CDR3 DNA: TGTGCCAGCAGTGAGGAGGGGGCTCCCTACGAGCAGTACTTC
CDR3 protein: CASSEEGAPYEQYF

J gene: TRBJ1-1
V gene: TRBV28
D gene: TRBD1
clone size: NA
CDR3 DNA: TGTGCCAGCAGTCCTTCCCTTGGACAGGGCACTGAAGCTTTCTTT
CDR3 protein: CASSPSLGQGTEAFF

J gene: TRBJ2-4
V gene: TRBV7-2
D gene: TRBD1
clone size: NA
CDR3 DNA: TGTGCCAGCAGCTTAGGCCAAATGGGGACAGGGGCCATTCAGTACTTC
CDR3 protein: CASSLGQMGTGAIQYF

J gene: TRBJ1-6
V gene: TRBV25-1
D gene: NA
clone size: NA
CDR3 DNA: TGTGCCAGCAGTTATCAGGCCGGTTCACCCCTCCACTTT
CDR3 protein: CASSYQAGSPLHF

J gene: TRBJ1-2
V gene: TRBV29-1
D gene: NA
clone size: once
CDR3 DNA: TGCAGCGCCAGACAGGATAACTATGGCTACACCTTC
CDR3 protein: CSARQDNYGYTF

J gene: TRBJ1-2
V gene: TRBV28
D gene: NA
clone size: NA
CDR3 DNA: TGTGCCAGCAGTAGGGACGGAAACTATGGCTACACCTTC
CDR3 protein: CASSRDGNYGYTF

J gene: TRBJ2-2
V gene: TRBV19
D gene: TRBD1
clone size: NA
CDR3 DNA: TGTGCCAGTAAAACAGGGGGGCACACCGGGGAGCTGTTTTTT
CDR3 protein: CASKTGGHTGELFF

J gene: TRBJ1-5
V gene: TRBV19
D gene: NA
clone size: few
CDR3 DNA: TGTGCCAGTAGCCCCGGCGCTAGCAATCAGCCCCAGCATTTT
CDR3 protein: CASSPGASNQPQHF

J gene: TRBJ1-3
V gene: TRBV10-3
D gene: NA
clone size: NA
CDR3 DNA: TGTGCCATCAGTGAGTCCACAGGGGGAAACACCATATATTTT
CDR3 protein: CAISESTGGNTIYF

J gene: TRBJ1-2
V gene: TRBV19
D gene: NA
clone size: NA
CDR3 DNA: TGTGCCAGTAGTCCCCGGACAGCTAACTATGGCTACACCTTC
CDR3 protein: CASSPRTANYGYTF

J gene: TRBJ2-5
V gene: TRBV7-9
D gene: NA
clone size: NA
CDR3 DNA: TGTGCCAGCAGCTTAGTTTCGGACCTGACCCAGTACTTC
CDR3 protein: CASSLVSDLTQYF

J gene: TRBJ2-1
V gene: TRBV7-2
D gene: TRBD1
clone size: NA
CDR3 DNA: TGTGCCAGCAGCTTGATCGGACAGGGAAAGCAGTTCTTC
CDR3 protein: CASSLIGQGKQFF

J gene: TRBJ1-2
V gene: TRBV15
D gene: NA
clone size: NA
CDR3 DNA: TGTGCCACCAGCAGAGATCGGGCAGGGCAAGGCTACACCTTC
CDR3 protein: CATSRDRAGQGYTF

J gene: TRBJ1-2
V gene: TRBV19
D gene: TRBD1
clone size: NA
CDR3 DNA: TGTGCCAGTAGTGCTTCGACAGGGTTTGGCTATGGCTACACCTTC
CDR3 protein: CASSASTGFGYGYTF

J gene: TRBJ2-7
V gene: TRBV12-5
D gene: TRBD1
clone size: NA
CDR3 DNA: TGTGCTAGTGGTTTGGTACTTGGGGACAGAGCTAGCGAGCAGTACTTC
CDR3 protein: CASGLVLGDRASEQYF

J gene: TRBJ2-5
V gene: TRBV11-2
D gene: TRBD1
clone size: few
CDR3 DNA: TGTGCCAGCAGCTTGGAGGTCAGGGGGACAGGGTACTTC
CDR3 protein: CASSLEVRGTGYF

J gene: TRBJ2-1
V gene: TRBV7-6
D gene: NA
clone size: NA
CDR3 DNA: TGTGCCAGCAGCTTAGACGGGGGGCGTCCGGATGAGCAGTTCTTC
CDR3 protein: CASSLDGGRPDEQFF

J gene: TRBJ2-3
V gene: TRBV29-1
D gene: NA
clone size: NA
CDR3 DNA: TGCAGCGTTGAACCCTCCAGCACAGATACGCAGTATTTT
CDR3 protein: CSVEPSSTDTQYF

J gene: TRBJ1-3
V gene: TRBV9
D gene: NA
clone size: NA
CDR3 DNA: TGTGCCAGCAGCCCCGACGCTGCTGGAAACACCATATATTTT
CDR3 protein: CASSPDAAGNTIYF

J gene: TRBJ2-2
V gene: TRBV7-9
D gene: NA
clone size: NA
CDR3 DNA: TGTGCCAGCAGCCCGCCCCGGCTGAGCACCGGGGAGCTGTTTTTT
CDR3 protein: CASSPPRLSTGELFF

J gene: TRBJ2-1
V gene: TRBV6-5
D gene: TRBD1
clone size: NA
CDR3 DNA: TGTGCCAGCAGTTATGACAGGGGAGACGAGCAGTTCTTC
CDR3 protein: CASSYDRGDEQFF

J gene: TRBJ1-2
V gene: TRBV12-2
D gene: NA
clone size: NA
CDR3 DNA: TGTGCAAGTCGCTTAGAGAGGACAGGGGGCGCCTATGGCTACACCTTC
CDR3 protein: CASRLERTGGAYGYTF

J gene: TRBJ2-6
V gene: TRBV11-3
D gene: NA
clone size: NA
CDR3 DNA: TGTGCCAGCAGCTTCTCTGGGGCCAACGTCCTGACTTTC
CDR3 protein: CASSFSGANVLTF

J gene: TRBJ2-2
V gene: TRBV7-3
D gene: TRBD2
clone size: few
CDR3 DNA: TGTGCCAGCAGTCTGCGGGGGACCGGGGAGCTGTTTTTT
CDR3 protein: CASSLRGTGELFF

J gene: TRBJ1-2
V gene: TRBV7-8
D gene: TRBD1
clone size: NA
CDR3 DNA: TGTGCCAGCAGCCCCGGGACAGGGCGTTATGGCTACACCTTC
CDR3 protein: CASSPGTGRYGYTF

J gene: TRBJ1-3
V gene: TRBV2
D gene: NA
clone size: NA
CDR3 DNA: TGTGCCAGCAGTGTACACACCTCTGGAAACACCATATATTTT
CDR3 protein: CASSVHTSGNTIYF

J gene: TRBJ2-7
V gene: TRBV18
D gene: NA
clone size: NA
CDR3 DNA: TGTGCCAGCTCACCACCGCCGGGGGCCTACGAGCAGTACTTC
CDR3 protein: CASSPPPGAYEQYF

J gene: TRBJ2-7
V gene: TRBV10-1
D gene: NA
clone size: NA
CDR3 DNA: TGCGCCAGCAGTGAGCACCCCGGTACAGACCAACCCTCCTCCTACGAGCAGTACTTC
CDR3 protein: CASSEHPGTDQPSSYEQYF

J gene: TRBJ2-3
V gene: TRBV19
D gene: NA
clone size: NA
CDR3 DNA: TGTGCCAGTAGTATGGGAAGCGGGAGCACAGATACGCAGTATTTT
CDR3 protein: CASSMGSGSTDTQYF

J gene: TRBJ1-6
V gene: TRBV7-9
D gene: TRBD1
clone size: NA
CDR3 DNA: TGTGCCAGCAGGGAGGGACAGGGGGCCTATAATTCACCCCTCCACTTT
CDR3 protein: CASREGQGAYNSPLHF

J gene: TRBJ2-1
V gene: TRBV10-3
D gene: TRBD1
clone size: once
CDR3 DNA: TGTGCCATCAAAGCTCGACAGGGGGGGAACAATGAGCAGTTCTTC
CDR3 protein: CAIKARQGGNNEQFF

J gene: TRBJ2-7
V gene: TRBV7-9
D gene: NA
clone size: NA
CDR3 DNA: TGTGCCAGCAGCTCCGGGGGAGGTTACCGAAGCTCCTACGAGCAGTACTTC
CDR3 protein: CASSSGGGYRSSYEQYF

J gene: TRBJ1-2
V gene: TRBV28
D gene: NA
clone size: NA
CDR3 DNA: TGTGCCAGCAACCCCTCGGGGGAGAGCTATGGCTACACCTTC
CDR3 protein: CASNPSGESYGYTF

J gene: TRBJ1-1
V gene: TRBV2
D gene: NA
clone size: many
CDR3 DNA: TGTGCCAGCAGTGAAAGTACCAACCCTGAAGCTTTCTTT
CDR3 protein: CASSESTNPEAFF

J gene: TRBJ2-6
V gene: TRBV5-6
D gene: NA
clone size: NA
CDR3 DNA: TGTGCCAGCAGCTTCGGACCGACAGGCGCTTTTGGGGCCAACGTCCTGACTTTC
CDR3 protein: CASSFGPTGAFGANVLTF

J gene: TRBJ1-5
V gene: TRBV7-6
D gene: NA
clone size: NA
CDR3 DNA: TGTGCCAGCAGCTTAGGTGGGACCCACCCGCAGCCCCAGCATTTT
CDR3 protein: CASSLGGTHPQPQHF

J gene: TRBJ2-6
V gene: TRBV5-1
D gene: NA
clone size: NA
CDR3 DNA: TGCGCCAGCAGAGGACAGATCAGCTCTGGGGCCAACGTCCTGACTTTC
CDR3 protein: CASRGQISSGANVLTF

J gene: TRBJ1-3
V gene: TRBV6-5
D gene: NA
clone size: NA
CDR3 DNA: TGTGCCAGCAGTTCTAGGGGGTTCTCTGGAAACACCATATATTTT
CDR3 protein: CASSSRGFSGNTIYF

J gene: TRBJ1-5
V gene: TRBV11-2
D gene: NA
clone size: NA
CDR3 DNA: TGTGCCAGCAGCTTAGGCTACAATCAGCCCCAGCATTTT
CDR3 protein: CASSLGYNQPQHF

J gene: TRBJ1-4
V gene: TRBV30
D gene: NA
clone size: few
CDR3 DNA: TGTGCCTGGAGTCCTGGCCAGGGAGGTGAAAAACTGTTTTTT
CDR3 protein: CAWSPGQGGEKLFF

J gene: TRBJ2-3
V gene: TRBV6-1
D gene: NA
clone size: NA
CDR3 DNA: TGTGCCAGCAGTGCGTCTGGCCGGGCAGATACGCAGTATTTT
CDR3 protein: CASSASGRADTQYF

J gene: TRBJ2-1
V gene: TRBV6-1
D gene: TRBD2
clone size: NA
CDR3 DNA: TGTGCCAGCAGTGATACGGCGGGAGGCTCCTACAATGAGCAGTTCTTC
CDR3 protein: CASSDTAGGSYNEQFF

J gene: TRBJ2-3
V gene: TRBV6-1
D gene: TRBD1
clone size: many
CDR3 DNA: TGTGCCAGCAGTGAAGGGACAGGTGGTTCAGATACGCAGTATTTT
CDR3 protein: CASSEGTGGSDTQYF

J gene: TRBJ2-7
V gene: TRBV5-1
D gene: NA
clone size: NA
CDR3 DNA: TGCGCCAGCCAGCAGACTTTGAGCTCCTACGAGCAGTACTTC
CDR3 protein: CASQQTLSSYEQYF

J gene: TRBJ1-2
V gene: TRBV4-3
D gene: NA
clone size: many
CDR3 DNA: TGCGCCAGCAGCCAGGGATTCACAGGAAACTATGGCTACACCTTC
CDR3 protein: CASSQGFTGNYGYTF

J gene: TRBJ2-7
V gene: TRBV5-1
D gene: TRBD2
clone size: NA
CDR3 DNA: TGCGCCAGCAGCCTGACGACTAGCGGATACGAGCAGTACTTC
CDR3 protein: CASSLTTSGYEQYF

J gene: TRBJ1-2
V gene: TRBV5-4
D gene: NA
clone size: NA
CDR3 DNA: TGTGCCAGCAGCTTGTCTATAGGGCAGGCTGCAGGCTACACCTTC
CDR3 protein: CASSLSIGQAAGYTF

J gene: TRBJ2-5
V gene: TRBV13
D gene: NA
clone size: NA
CDR3 DNA: TGTGCCAGCAGCACCCGAGAGGGGGAGACCCAGTACTTC
CDR3 protein: CASSTREGETQYF

J gene: TRBJ1-1
V gene: TRBV11-2
D gene: NA
clone size: NA
CDR3 DNA: TGTGCCAGCAGCTTAGGGACAGCCACTGAAGCTTTCTTT
CDR3 protein: CASSLGTATEAFF

J gene: TRBJ2-2
V gene: TRBV9
D gene: TRBD1
clone size: NA
CDR3 DNA: TGTGCCAGCAGCGTAGAGGGGGCTTACACCGGGGAGCTGTTTTTT
CDR3 protein: CASSVEGAYTGELFF

J gene: TRBJ1-2
V gene: TRBV30
D gene: TRBD1
clone size: NA
CDR3 DNA: TGTGCCTGGAGTAACCGGGACAGGGGAATATATGGCTACACCTTC
CDR3 protein: CAWSNRDRGIYGYTF

J gene: TRBJ1-1
V gene: TRBV5-1
D gene: NA
clone size: few
CDR3 DNA: TGCGCCAGCAGCTCCGAGGGAACTGAAGCTTTCTTT
CDR3 protein: CASSSEGTEAFF

J gene: TRBJ1-1
V gene: TRBV5-1
D gene: TRBD1
clone size: NA
CDR3 DNA: TGCGCCAGCAGCTTGGAGCAGGGGGTTGAAGCTTTCTTT
CDR3 protein: CASSLEQGVEAFF

J gene: TRBJ2-7
V gene: TRBV11-2
D gene: TRBD1
clone size: NA
CDR3 DNA: TGTGCCAGCAGCTTCCGGACAGGGGATGAGCAGTACTTC
CDR3 protein: CASSFRTGDEQYF